This TCR beta chain was captured by sequencing in a study of spatial heterogeneity in lung cancer. A single record per CDR3 protein comes from TCRdb applying MiXCR to the 5' RACE reads. There are about 45,000 distinct CDR3 sequences in the sample; under 7.5% occur only once, and around 43% lies in the top ten. The CDR3 has 15 amino acids. V was clipped by 1 base and J by 6 bases, with 13 bases between them. The germline V gene has CDR1 LNHNV and CDR2 YYDKDF (reference sequence). This clonotype was seen repeatedly, ten times or more. Time point meaning: sample taken at primary tumor resection. Around 70 TRACERx patients with early, untreated non-small cell lung cancer donated samples. Extraction of whole RNA from tumor, nontumor lung or frozen PBMC preceded unsorted sequencing.

The sample here was PBMCs, taken at surgery. The V gene is TRBV15, the J gene TRBJ1-5, with a tentative D call TRBD1 (6 bases). The origin of this receptor is a female donor with early-stage non-small cell lung cancer. DNA for the CDR3: TGTGCCACCAGCAGAGGGCAGGGGAAAGGTCAGCCCCAGCATTTT. Translated, it gives CATSRGQGKGQPQHF.